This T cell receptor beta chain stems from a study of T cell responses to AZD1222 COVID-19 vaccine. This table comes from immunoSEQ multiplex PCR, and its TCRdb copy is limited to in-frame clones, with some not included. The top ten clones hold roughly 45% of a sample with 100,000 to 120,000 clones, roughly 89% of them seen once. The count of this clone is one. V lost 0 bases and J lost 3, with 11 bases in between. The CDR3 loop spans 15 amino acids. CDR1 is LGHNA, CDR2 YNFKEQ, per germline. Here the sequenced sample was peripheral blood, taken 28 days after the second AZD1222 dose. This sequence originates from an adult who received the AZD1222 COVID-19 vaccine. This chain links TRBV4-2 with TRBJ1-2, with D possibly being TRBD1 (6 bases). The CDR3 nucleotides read TGTGCCAGCAGCCAAGATGGACAGAGAGACTATGGCTACACCTTC. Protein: CASSQDGQRDYGYTF.